Below, 8 T cell receptor beta chains from the same sample are listed, as sequenced in a study of shared T cell receptors in the human thymus. TCRdb keeps only in-frame clones here, not all; method: immunoSEQ multiplex PCR. The table lists approximately 580,000 clones, 70% to 80% of them singletons. This sample also appeared in a second study, on human thymus T cells.

Sample: thymocytes. Receptors were obtained from a boy in the first two years of life with a congenital heart defect.

The genes are TRBV30 and TRBJ2-2, with 10 positions matching TRBD1. This CDR3 has 16 amino acids. Germline CDR1 and CDR2: GTSNPN and SVGIG (reference sequence). J gave up 4 bases and V 3 bases, and 8 bases lay outside the gene matches. CDR3 residues: CAWRAWRTGGTGELFF. CDR3 DNA: TGTGCCTGGAGGGCGTGGCGGACAGGGGGCACCGGGGAGCTGTTTTTT.

This sequence joins TRBV27 and TRBJ2-1, with 13 bases identical to TRBD2. Trimming took 3 bases from V and 7 from J; bases not matched to a gene: 6. This CDR3 is 16 amino acids long. The germline gives CDR1 MNHEY, CDR2 SMNVEV (reference sequence). In nucleotides, the CDR3 is TGTGCCAGCAGTTTTATCGCGACTAGCGGGAGGAATGAGCAGTTCTTC. Encoded protein: CASSFIATSGRNEQFF.

In its sample, this clone was seen a few times. The chain employs TRBV13 and TRBJ2-7, with TRBD1 identical over 7 bases. J lost 0 bases, V lost 8 bases, and 7 bases had no gene match. This CDR3 has 14 amino acids. Germline V lookup: CDR1 PRHDT, CDR2 FYEKMQ (reference sequence). The CDR3 DNA sequence: TGTGCCAGCCCCCCGACAGGGAGCTCCTACGAGCAGTACTTC. Amino acid sequence: CASPPTGSSYEQYF.

The chain uses TRBV15 and TRBJ2-7; TRBD2 matches 9 bases. Germline CDR1 and CDR2: LNHNV and YYDKDF (reference sequence). After removal of 2 bases from V and 5 bases from J, the junction contained 7 bases not matched to a gene. The CDR3 covers 15 residues. The CDR3 DNA reads as TGTGCCACCAGCAGATCCCGGACTAGCGTGAACGAGCAGTACTTC. This codes for CATSRSRTSVNEQYF.

The chain employs TRBV5-1 and TRBJ1-1, with D uncertain. The CDR3 extends over 13 amino acids. Germline V CDR1 and CDR2: SGHRS, YFSETQ. The V end lost 4 bases, the J end lost 10 bases, and 17 bases lay between the germline ends. This chain's CDR3 is CASSHSGRRGAFF. The CDR3 nucleotides are TGCGCCAGCAGCCATTCCGGTAGGCGCGGAGCTTTCTTT.

This clone has just one count. The genes are TRBV7-2 and TRBJ2-5; 8 bases are shared with TRBD2. The ends lost 5 bases at V and 5 bases at J; junction bases unmatched: 13. Germline values: CDR1 SGHTA, CDR2 FQGNSA. The CDR3 is 16 amino acids. DNA for the CDR3: TGTGCCAGCAGCGTGAGAAAGCGGGAGACCGGGGAGACCCAGTACTTC. Residues: CASSVRKRETGETQYF.

This clone was seen only once. The genes are TRBV7-8 and TRBJ2-1, with D possibly matching TRBD1 (6 bases). Deletions cut 4 bases from V and 10 bases from J, with 20 bases between. CDR1 SGHVS and CDR2 FQNEAQ come from the germline V gene. The CDR3 covers 15 residues. CDR3 in DNA: TGTGCCAGCAGCTCAAGGGGGAGACCGGGGCGGGAGCAGTTCTTC. It codes for CASSSRGRPGREQFF.

The gene calls are TRBV9 and TRBJ2-7, with 13 positions matching TRBD2. V lost 5 bases, J lost 0 bases, and 14 bases stayed unmatched. The CDR3 consists of 19 residues. Germline V CDR1 and CDR2: SGDLS, YYNGEE. Written as DNA, the CDR3 is TGTGCCAGCAGTGACACGCCCGGGACTAGCGGGACGAGCTCCTACGAGCAGTACTTC. Translation gives CASSDTPGTSGTSSYEQYF.